This T cell receptor beta chain was recovered during a study of regulatory T cells in long-lasting Graves disease. This clonotype has a count of ten or more. Arm-PCR with iRepertoire HTBI primers amplified the CDR3 regions for these TCR beta libraries. TCRdb reanalysed the multiplex PCR reads using MiXCR and keeps one entry per CDR3 protein. The sample holds about 430,000 distinct CDR3 sequences, 21% seen once. As to time point: persistent/refractory GD, antithyroid drugs over 5 years with positive TRAb. Extracted PBMC RNA gave rise to the TCR library. The CDR3 is 15 residues long. Trimming took off 0 bases at V and 1 base at J, with 12 bases between the two ends. Germline V gives CDR1 DFQATT, CDR2 SNEGSKA (reference sequence).

This specimen consisted of peripheral blood mononuclear cells (PBMCs), obtained when the disease was refractory, from a patient treated with antithyroid drugs. The source of this sequence is a female donor with Graves disease. The V gene is TRBV20-1, the J gene TRBJ2-5; possibly TRBD1 or TRBD2 for D (5 bases each). CDR3: CSARDGGELQETQYF. Written as DNA, the CDR3 is TGCAGTGCTAGAGATGGGGGAGAACTCCAAGAGACCCAGTACTTC.